A selection of T cell receptor beta chains follows, all from one sample in a study of blood T cell repertoires in COVID-19. This table comes from immunoSEQ multiplex PCR, and its TCRdb copy is limited to in-frame clones, with some not included. The repertoire holds 160,000 or so clones, around 87% seen once, with around 14% in the top ten. Sequenced: peripheral blood. The origin of the receptors is a woman aged 40 to 50 with acute or convalescent COVID-19. Both conserved end residues are part of each CDR3. A D gene is named only where the DNA matches it firmly. Only part of the rows carry a size: once, few, many, or a class if the clone is expanded.

CDR3: CASSSTSGSTDTQYF
DNA: TGCGCCAGCAGCTCGACTAGCGGTAGCACAGATACGCAGTATTTT
J: TRBJ2-3
size: .
D: TRBD2
V: TRBV5-1

CDR3: CASNSKRQETQYF
DNA: TGTGCCAGCAACTCCAAGAGACAAGAGACCCAGTACTTC
J: TRBJ2-5
size: .
D: .
V: TRBV12-3/TRBV12-4

CDR3: CASSMRGAGSNQPQHF
DNA: TGTGCCAGTAGTATGCGGGGGGCGGGTAGCAATCAGCCCCAGCATTTT
J: TRBJ1-5
size: .
D: .
V: TRBV19

CDR3: CASLSGRDGYNEQFF
DNA: TGTGCCAGCTTGAGCGGGAGAGATGGTTACAATGAGCAGTTCTTC
J: TRBJ2-1
size: .
D: TRBD2
V: TRBV18

CDR3: CASSELIHYEQYF
DNA: TGTGCCAGCAGTGAATTGATACACTACGAGCAGTACTTC
J: TRBJ2-7
size: .
D: .
V: TRBV2

CDR3: CSALWLAGAQLTNEQFF
DNA: TGCAGCGCTCTATGGCTCGCGGGGGCCCAATTAACGAATGAGCAGTTCTTC
J: TRBJ2-1
size: .
D: .
V: TRBV29-1

CDR3: CAIRDRNTGELFF
DNA: TGTGCCATCAGGGACAGGAACACCGGGGAGCTGTTTTTT
J: TRBJ2-2
size: .
D: .
V: TRBV10-3

CDR3: CATSDGLRDEQYF
DNA: TGTGCCACCAGTGATGGACTGCGAGACGAGCAGTACTTC
J: TRBJ2-7
size: .
D: .
V: TRBV24-1

CDR3: CASRSVYRYNEQFF
DNA: TGTGCCAGCAGGTCGGTTTACAGATACAATGAGCAGTTCTTC
J: TRBJ2-1
size: .
D: .
V: TRBV28

CDR3: CATSESLGSNQPQHF
DNA: TGTGCCACCAGTGAGAGCCTAGGTAGCAATCAGCCCCAGCATTTT
J: TRBJ1-5
size: .
D: .
V: TRBV24-1

CDR3: CASSYLAGGIDTQYF
DNA: TGTGCCAGCAGTTACTTGGCGGGAGGTATAGATACGCAGTATTTT
J: TRBJ2-3
size: .
D: TRBD2
V: TRBV6-5

CDR3: CASSSTQGVSQPQHF
DNA: TGTGCCAGCAGCTCTACCCAGGGGGTCTCTCAGCCCCAGCATTTT
J: TRBJ1-5
size: .
D: TRBD1
V: TRBV7-6

CDR3: CASSDFNSGTGSYEQYF
DNA: TGTGCCAGCAGTGATTTCAATAGCGGGACCGGATCCTACGAGCAGTACTTC
J: TRBJ2-7
size: once
D: TRBD2
V: TRBV25-1

CDR3: CASCYSMNTEAFF
DNA: TGTGCCAGCTGCTACAGTATGAACACTGAAGCTTTCTTT
J: TRBJ1-1
size: .
D: .
V: TRBV18

CDR3: CASSSPWEGVYEQYF
DNA: TGTGCCAGCAGTTCCCCATGGGAGGGTGTCTACGAGCAGTACTTC
J: TRBJ2-7
size: .
D: TRBD2
V: TRBV27

CDR3: CASMIASGYEQYF
DNA: TGTGCCAGCATGATCGCTAGCGGCTACGAGCAGTACTTC
J: TRBJ2-7
size: .
D: TRBD2
V: TRBV6-5

CDR3: CASSLLSVGELFF
DNA: TGTGCCAGCAGTCTTTTGTCCGTCGGGGAGCTGTTTTTT
J: TRBJ2-2
size: .
D: .
V: TRBV6-5

CDR3: CASSIGRQWSYTEAFF
DNA: TGTGCCAGTAGTATTGGGAGACAATGGTCGTACACTGAAGCTTTCTTT
J: TRBJ1-1
size: .
D: .
V: TRBV19

CDR3: CASRPSRVAINEQFF
DNA: TGTGCCAGCAGACCCAGCCGGGTTGCGATAAATGAGCAGTTCTTC
J: TRBJ2-1
size: .
D: .
V: TRBV27

CDR3: CASSLGTGGVFYGYTF
DNA: TGTGCCAGCAGCTTAGGTACAGGGGGCGTGTTCTATGGCTACACCTTC
J: TRBJ1-2
size: .
D: TRBD1
V: TRBV13

CDR3: CSVETWRERTNEQFF
DNA: TGCAGCGTTGAAACCTGGCGGGAGCGCACCAATGAGCAGTTCTTC
J: TRBJ2-1
size: .
D: TRBD2
V: TRBV29-1

CDR3: CASSIADKPQHF
DNA: TGTGCCAGTAGTATAGCAGACAAGCCCCAGCATTTT
J: TRBJ1-5
size: few
D: .
V: TRBV19

CDR3: CASSSRGPVYEQYF
DNA: TGTGCCAGCAGCAGTAGGGGGCCGGTTTACGAGCAGTACTTC
J: TRBJ2-7
size: .
D: TRBD1
V: TRBV5-5

CDR3: CASSLASGTGELFF
DNA: TGTGCCAGCAGTCTAGCTTCTGGCACCGGGGAGCTGTTTTTT
J: TRBJ2-2
size: .
D: .
V: TRBV7-3

CDR3: CASRGNRYQPQHF
DNA: TGTGCCAGCAGGGGGAACAGGTACCAGCCCCAGCATTTT
J: TRBJ1-5
size: .
D: .
V: TRBV28

CDR3: CASSAGQGIFYGYTF
DNA: TGTGCCAGCAGCGCAGGACAGGGGATTTTCTATGGCTACACCTTC
J: TRBJ1-2
size: .
D: TRBD1
V: TRBV27

CDR3: CASSHDTSYEQYF
DNA: TGTGCCAGCAGCCATGACACTTCCTACGAGCAGTACTTC
J: TRBJ2-7
size: .
D: .
V: TRBV14

CDR3: CASSPVLNTEAFF
DNA: TGCGCCAGCAGCCCCGTCCTGAACACTGAAGCTTTCTTT
J: TRBJ1-1
size: few
D: .
V: TRBV5-1

CDR3: CATSDVDRQQYF
DNA: TGTGCCACCAGTGATGTCGACAGACAGCAGTACTTC
J: TRBJ2-7
size: .
D: .
V: TRBV24-1

CDR3: CASSDTAQRVTDTQYF
DNA: TGTGCCAGCAGTGACACCGCCCAAAGAGTCACAGATACGCAGTATTTT
J: TRBJ2-3
size: .
D: .
V: TRBV6-4

CDR3: CASSEPLAGGNTDTQYF
DNA: TGTGCCAGCAGCGAGCCCCTAGCGGGAGGGAATACAGATACGCAGTATTTT
J: TRBJ2-3
size: .
D: TRBD2
V: TRBV9

CDR3: CASSFRQEKLFF
DNA: TGTGCCAGCAGCTTCCGACAGGAAAAACTGTTTTTT
J: TRBJ1-4
size: .
D: .
V: TRBV11-2

CDR3: CASSQAGALGGPLHF
DNA: TGTGCCAGCAGCCAAGCGGGTGCTTTAGGGGGTCCCCTCCACTTT
J: TRBJ1-6
size: .
D: .
V: TRBV3-1/TRBV3-2

CDR3: CASSPRGGTTGELFF
DNA: TGTGCCAGCTCACCACGAGGGGGAACCACCGGGGAGCTGTTTTTT
J: TRBJ2-2
size: .
D: .
V: TRBV18

CDR3: CASSGSWGELFF
DNA: TGTGCCAGCAGCGGGAGCTGGGGGGAGCTGTTTTTT
J: TRBJ2-2
size: .
D: .
V: TRBV14

CDR3: CASRLLAASTDTQYF
DNA: TGCGCCAGCAGGCTACTAGCGGCTAGCACAGATACGCAGTATTTT
J: TRBJ2-3
size: .
D: TRBD2
V: TRBV5-1

CDR3: CASSLITLQETQYF
DNA: TGTGCCAGCAGCTTAATAACCCTACAAGAGACCCAGTACTTC
J: TRBJ2-5
size: .
D: .
V: TRBV11-2

CDR3: CASSLTDRGSEKLFF
DNA: TGTGCCAGCAGCTTAACGGACAGGGGAAGCGAAAAACTGTTTTTT
J: TRBJ1-4
size: .
D: TRBD1
V: TRBV7-9

CDR3: CATSRPIQASGYNEQFF
DNA: TGTGCCACCAGCAGACCTATCCAGGCTAGCGGGTACAATGAGCAGTTCTTC
J: TRBJ2-1
size: .
D: TRBD2
V: TRBV15